What follows are 25 T cell receptor beta chains derived from one specimen sequenced in a study of regulatory T cells in long-lasting Graves disease. Assembly of TCR beta libraries relied on iRepertoire HTBI primers together with Arm-PCR of CDR3 regions. Using its own MiXCR run on the multiplex PCR reads, TCRdb lists one record per CDR3 protein. The table records hundreds of thousands of distinct CDR3 sequences, about 15% of them present only once. Time point indicated: newly diagnosed GD, antithyroid drugs for less than 3 months. PBMC-extracted RNA yielded the TCR library. This sample also belongs to another study, concerning T cells in Graves' hyperthyroidism and ophthalmopathy.

Sequenced here: peripheral blood mononuclear cells (PBMCs), sampled at new diagnosis, from a patient treated with antithyroid drugs. The origin of the receptors is a woman aged 25 to 39 with Graves disease.

This clonotype was observed many times. The rearrangement joins TRBV28 to TRBJ2-6; D is undetermined. The CDR3 length is 16 residues. V was shortened by 3 bases and J by 0 bases, with 9 bases between the two germline ends. Germline V gene data show CDR1 as MDHEN and CDR2 as SYDVKM. CDR3 residues: CASSLPLSSGANVLTF. Written as DNA, the CDR3 is TGTGCCAGCAGTTTGCCCTTAAGCTCTGGGGCCAACGTCCTGACTTTC.

This clonotype appeared a few times. The genes are TRBV24-1 and TRBJ2-3, with D perhaps TRBD2 (6 bases). Per the germline V gene, CDR1 is KGHDR and CDR2 is SFDVKD. The CDR3 loop spans 15 amino acids. Trimming took off 4 bases at V and 0 bases at J, with 10 bases between the two ends. CDR3 in DNA: TGTGCCACCAGTGAGGCTAGCGCAAGCACAGATACGCAGTATTTT. Its protein product is CATSEASASTDTQYF.

In its sample, this clonotype was seen a few times. The J gene is TRBJ2-7, the V gene TRBV28; D remains unclear. Deletions cut 9 bases from V and 1 base from J, with 16 bases between. In germline, CDR1 is MDHEN, CDR2 SYDVKM. This CDR3 spans 14 amino acids. Written as DNA, the CDR3 is TGTGCCAGTAACCCCTCGGGCAAATCCTACGAGCAGTACTTC. Translated: CASNPSGKSYEQYF.

This clonotype came up many times. This chain links TRBV5-1 with TRBJ2-7, with TRBD2 matching over 9 bases. Germline assignment: CDR1 SGHRS and CDR2 YFSETQ. CDR3 size: 15 residues. V was pared by 9 bases and J by 3 bases, with 13 bases of the junction left unmatched. The CDR3 coding sequence is TGCGCCACCAAGATTCGAGCGGGAGGAAACTACGAGCAGTACTTC. Protein sequence: CATKIRAGGNYEQYF.

The sample holds many counts of this clonotype. This chain connects TRBV15 to TRBJ1-1; D possibly corresponds to TRBD1 (6 bases). Trimming removed 0 bases at V and 8 bases at J, with 13 bases between. The CDR3 has 14 residues. Germline values: CDR1 LNHNV, CDR2 YYDKDF (reference sequence). The CDR3 spells CATSRDVGGSEAFF. CDR3 coding DNA: TGTGCCACCAGCAGAGATGTCGGGGGCTCCGAAGCTTTCTTT.

This clonotype was picked up a small number of times. This chain links TRBV3-1 with TRBJ2-5, with a weak D call TRBD2 (6 bases). The CDR3 is 13 amino acids. The V gene lost 6 bases and the J gene lost 1 base, with 9 bases spanning the gap. The germline V gene has CDR1 LGHDT and CDR2 YNNKEL (reference sequence). The CDR3 DNA reads as TGTGCCAGCAGTCGAGCGGGCCAAGAGACCCAGTACTTC. This sequence encodes CASSRAGQETQYF.

About this clonotype: It may be a read error: a sequence one base away is much more abundant. Here the CDR3 DNA reads TGTGCCAGCAGTGGAAAAGGACGGGCGAATGCTGGGGCCAACGTCCTGACTTTC. This sequence encodes CASSGKGRANAGANVLTF. The chain combines TRBV12-3 or TRBV12-4 with TRBJ2-6; no reliable D call. The CDR3 sequence is 18 residues long. V lost 5 bases to trimming and J lost 2 bases, with 19 bases between them.

This clonotype was picked up a small number of times. The rearrangement uses TRBV6-1 and TRBJ2-3; 7 bases fit TRBD1. V shed 6 bases and J 11 bases; nucleotides not matched to a gene: 14. The CDR3 is made up of 14 amino acids. Germline loops: CDR1 MNHNS, CDR2 SASEGT. The CDR3 sequence: CASSHRGEPSGQYF. CDR3 sequence (DNA): TGTGCCAGCAGCCACAGGGGCGAGCCCTCAGGGCAGTATTTT.

This clonotype was found many times. The chain employs TRBV7-9 and TRBJ2-1, with 10 bases identical to TRBD2. The CDR3 sequence is 15 residues long. CDR1 SEHNR and CDR2 FQNEAQ come from the germline V gene (reference sequence). Trimming removed 5 bases from V and 3 bases from J; junction bases left unmatched: 4. The CDR3 DNA reads TGTGCCAGCAGCCCCGGGACTAGCGTCTACAATGAGCAGTTCTTC. This translates into CASSPGTSVYNEQFF.

The chain uses TRBV19 and TRBJ2-1; 10 nucleotides align to TRBD1. Losses at the gene ends were 10 bases for V and 11 bases for J; bases not matched to a gene: 8. The CDR3 has 12 residues. Germline CDR1 and CDR2: LNHDA and SQIVND (reference sequence). The DNA for the CDR3 is TGTGCCACCCGACAGGGGGCGAGTAAGCAGTTCTTC. It translates to CATRQGASKQFF.

This clonotype occurred a few times. The chain uses TRBV7-6 and TRBJ1-4; no clear D gene. Trimming cost V 3 bases and J 0 bases, with 11 bases left between them. CDR1 is SGHVS and CDR2 is FNYEAQ in the germline V gene. The CDR3 is made up of 16 amino acids. The CDR3 loop reads CASSFQTAATNEKLFF. The CDR3 coding sequence is TGTGCCAGCAGCTTCCAGACCGCCGCAACTAATGAAAAACTGTTTTTT.

V is TRBV19 and J is TRBJ1-5; D gene unclear. Germline CDR1 reads LNHDA; CDR2 reads SQIVND (reference sequence). The CDR3 is 14 amino acids. Trimming cost V 10 bases and J 1 base, with 14 bases left between them. Written as DNA, the CDR3 is TGTGCCACCCGGGGAGCCCTGAGCAATCAGCCCCAGCATTTT. Translating gives CATRGALSNQPQHF.

This clonotype was seen repeatedly, ten times or more. The rearrangement links TRBV6-2 or TRBV6-3 to TRBJ1-5; D unresolved. CDR1 is MNHEY, CDR2 SVGEGT, per germline. This CDR3 region has 15 residues. V was pared by 4 bases and J by 3 bases, with 13 bases between. The chain's CDR3 is CASSFPAGNNQPQHF. In DNA, the CDR3 is TGTGCCAGCAGTTTCCCGGCGGGGAACAATCAGCCCCAGCATTTT.

This clonotype was seen only a few times. The gene calls are TRBV30 and TRBJ2-5; D gene unclear. Germline lookup yields CDR1 GTSNPN and CDR2 SVGIG (reference sequence). Trimming took 0 bases from V and 6 from J, leaving 14 bases between them. The CDR3 runs 14 residues. CDR3 region: CAWSVGNSLKTQYF. In DNA, the CDR3 is TGTGCCTGGAGTGTAGGTAACTCTCTGAAGACCCAGTACTTC.

This clonotype was detected a few times. The chain has TRBV20-1 and TRBJ2-7; a possible D gene is TRBD1 (5 bases). Germline V lookup: CDR1 DFQATT, CDR2 SNEGSKA (reference sequence). Trimming removed 4 bases from V and 2 bases from J, with 12 bases in between. The CDR3 runs 13 residues. CDR3 nucleotide sequence: TGCAGTGCTAAACTCCCAGGGACCTACGAGCAGTACTTC. Amino acid sequence: CSAKLPGTYEQYF.

In its sample, this clonotype was seen a few times. V is TRBV20-1 and J is TRBJ2-7, with 11 bases identical to TRBD2. The CDR3 has 17 residues. The germline gives CDR1 DFQATT, CDR2 SNEGSKA (reference sequence). V was clipped by 3 bases and J by 0 bases; unmatched bases: 10. CDR3 amino acids: CSARDLVTSGISYEQYF. The CDR3 bases are TGCAGTGCTAGGGATTTAGTGACTAGCGGGATCTCCTACGAGCAGTACTTC.

This clonotype was detected ten times or more. The rearrangement uses TRBV7-3 and TRBJ2-3, with a possible D match to TRBD1 (5 bases). Germline assignment: CDR1 SGHTA and CDR2 FQGTGA. Trimming took off 4 bases at V and 7 bases at J, with 6 bases between the two ends. This CDR3 is built from 11 residues. The CDR3 nucleotides read TGTGCCAGCAGCTCAGGGTATACGCAGTATTTT. Its protein is CASSSGYTQYF.

This clonotype was observed many times. The chain joins TRBV6-5 to TRBJ1-1, with unresolved D. The V and J ends lost 2 bases and 3 bases respectively, with 10 bases between them. The CDR3 sequence is 14 residues long. Germline lookup yields CDR1 MNHEY and CDR2 SVGAGI. CDR3 amino acids: CASSYRSADTEAFF. The DNA of the CDR3 is TGTGCCAGCAGTTACAGATCGGCCGACACTGAAGCTTTCTTT.

This clonotype has more than one count but fewer than ten. This sequence joins TRBV5-1 and TRBJ2-3, with a tentative D call TRBD2 (5 bases). Germline V gives CDR1 SGHRS, CDR2 YFSETQ. Trimming took 4 bases from V and 0 from J, leaving 15 bases between them. CDR3 length: 16 residues. CDR3 DNA: TGCGCCAGCAGCCCCGTGGGGAGACTGAGCACAGATACGCAGTATTTT. This gives the protein CASSPVGRLSTDTQYF.

The table lists this clonotype with many counts. This chain joins TRBV27 and TRBJ1-1; no definite D call. This CDR3 is built from 13 residues. V was cut by 8 bases and J by 1 base, with 11 bases left in between. Germline V CDR1 and CDR2: MNHEY, SMNVEV (reference sequence). The CDR3, as DNA: TGTGCCAGCTCCCAGTCACCGAACACTGAAGCTTTCTTT. Its translation: CASSQSPNTEAFF.

This clonotype was counted between two and nine times. This chain connects TRBV20-1 to TRBJ1-4; perhaps TRBD1 as D (5 bases). This CDR3 has 15 amino acids. The V gene's germline CDR1 is DFQATT and CDR2 SNEGSKA (reference sequence). The V end was cut by 2 bases, the J end by 7 bases, with 17 bases between. CDR3 bases: TGCAGTGCTAGAAATTCCCGGGGGGAGCGTGAAAAACTGTTTTTT. Translation gives CSARNSRGEREKLFF.

This clonotype was observed a handful of times. V gene TRBV7-2 combines with J gene TRBJ1-6; D is undetermined. V was pared by 5 bases and J by 7 bases, with 18 bases between. The CDR3 loop spans 16 amino acids. Germline CDR1 and CDR2: SGHTA and FQGNSA. CDR3 sequence (DNA): TGTGCCAGCAGCCTTGTGACGGGCCATGGAAATTCACCCCTCCACTTT. It is translated as CASSLVTGHGNSPLHF.

The chain carries TRBV6-4 and TRBJ2-7, with TRBD2 matching 8 bases. V lost 0 bases, J lost 4 bases, and 11 bases stayed unmatched. The CDR3 sequence is 17 residues long. Germline-derived CDR1 and CDR2 are MRHNA and SNTAGT. The CDR3 sequence is CASSDSARASGSYEQYF. The CDR3, as DNA: TGTGCCAGCAGTGACTCGGCCCGTGCAAGCGGGAGTTACGAGCAGTACTTC.

About this clonotype itself: This may stem from a read error, because a much larger clone lies one nucleotide away. The CDR3 nucleotides read TGTGCCAGCAGACAAGTACAGGTGAACACTGAAGCTTTCTTT. This sequence encodes CASRQVQVNTEAFF. The chain employs TRBV6-1 and TRBJ1-1; possibly TRBD1 for D (5 bases). CDR1 is MNHNS and CDR2 is SASEGT in the germline V gene. The CDR3 has 14 amino acids. V lost 6 bases and J lost 0, with 11 bases in between.

Details on this clonotype: A single base separates this from a much larger clone, so it may be a read error. This chain joins TRBV3-1 and TRBJ2-2, with no clear D. This CDR3 region has 14 residues. V lost 7 bases and J 7 bases, leaving 16 bases between the germline ends. Per germline, CDR1 LGHDT and CDR2 YNNKEL (reference sequence). The CDR3: CASIPKVDGGELFF. DNA of the CDR3: TGTGCCAGCATCCCCAAAGTGGACGGCGGGGAGCTGTTTTTT.